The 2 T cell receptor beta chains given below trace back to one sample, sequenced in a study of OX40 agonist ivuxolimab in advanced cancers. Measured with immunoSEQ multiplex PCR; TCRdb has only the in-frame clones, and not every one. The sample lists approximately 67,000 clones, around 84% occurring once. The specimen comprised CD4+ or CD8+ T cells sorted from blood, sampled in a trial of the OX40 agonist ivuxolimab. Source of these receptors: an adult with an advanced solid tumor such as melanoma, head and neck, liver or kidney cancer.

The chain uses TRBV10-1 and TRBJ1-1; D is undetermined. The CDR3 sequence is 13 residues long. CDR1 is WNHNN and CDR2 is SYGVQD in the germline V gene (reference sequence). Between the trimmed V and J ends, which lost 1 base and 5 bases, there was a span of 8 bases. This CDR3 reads CASSEFVGTEAFF. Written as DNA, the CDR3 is TGCGCCAGCAGTGAGTTTGTTGGGACTGAAGCTTTCTTT.

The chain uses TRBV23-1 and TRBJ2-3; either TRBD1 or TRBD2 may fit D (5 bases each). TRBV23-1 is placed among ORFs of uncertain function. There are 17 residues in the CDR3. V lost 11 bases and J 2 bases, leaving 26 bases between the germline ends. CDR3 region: CAHHQGNGTGYTDTQYF. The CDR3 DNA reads TGCGCCCATCACCAGGGAAATGGGACGGGGTACACAGATACGCAGTATTTT.